This passage covers 14 T cell receptor beta chains from one sample sequenced in a study of T cells in Graves' hyperthyroidism and ophthalmopathy. RNA transcripts gave rise to amplified TCR beta CDR3 regions. The TCR CDR3 first-round RT-PCR relied on the HTBI primer set. TCRdb re-called the multiplex PCR reads with MiXCR, one entry per CDR3 protein. The table includes about 590,000 distinct CDR3 sequences, more than 13% detected once. The source material was blood. The source is a woman aged 18 to 35 with Graves' ophthalmopathy.

This clonotype showed up just a few times. V and J are TRBV29-1 and TRBJ1-1; no reliable D call. V was cut by 8 bases and J by 7 bases, with 11 bases left in between. The length of the CDR3 is 10 residues. Germline CDR1 reads SQVTM; CDR2 reads ANQGSEA. CDR3 sequence: CSFSSNEAFF. As DNA, the CDR3 is TGCAGCTTCTCGTCTAATGAAGCTTTCTTT.

The rearrangement uses TRBV27 and TRBJ2-7; a weak D match, TRBD2 (6 bases). Germline V CDR1 and CDR2: MNHEY, SMNVEV (reference sequence). V was clipped by 4 bases and J by 5 bases, with 15 bases between them. The length of the CDR3 is 14 residues. The CDR3 loop is CASSSRLGVDEQYF. The CDR3 nucleotides are TGTGCCAGCAGTTCCCGACTAGGGGTAGACGAGCAGTACTTC.

This clonotype was found a few times. This may stem from a read error, because a much larger clone lies one nucleotide away. The V gene is TRBV3-1, the J gene TRBJ2-3; 9 positions agree with TRBD1. V lost 6 bases, J lost 4 bases, and 8 bases stayed unmatched. Germline lookup yields CDR1 LGHDT and CDR2 YNNKEL (reference sequence). The CDR3 has 15 residues. The CDR3 nucleotides read TGTGCCAGCAGATGGACAGGGGCTAGCGCAGATACGCAGTATTTT. It specifies CASRWTGASADTQYF.

This clonotype was recorded at least ten times. V usage is TRBV9 and J usage is TRBJ2-1, with no clear D. The CDR3 runs to 14 residues. CDR1 is SGDLS and CDR2 is YYNGEE in the germline V gene. The V end lost 0 bases, the J end lost 7 bases, and 11 bases lay between the germline ends. In nucleotides, the CDR3 is TGTGCCAGCAGCGTAGTAGCTAATGGTAATGAGCAGTTCTTC. Translating it yields CASSVVANGNEQFF.

This clonotype was seen just once. Being one base from a much bigger clone, this may be a read error. The CDR3 end shows no conserved phenylalanine or tryptophan, and so a read error is likely. The chain links TRBV19 to TRBJ2-1, with D unclear. Deletions cut 4 bases from V and 7 bases from J, with 5 bases between. Germline CDR1 reads LNHDA; CDR2 reads SQIVND (reference sequence). The CDR3 length is 11 residues. CDR3 residues: CASSKVNEQFL. The CDR3 DNA sequence: TGTGCCAGTAGTAAGGTGAATGAGCAGTTCCTC.

This clonotype appeared many times. The chain is built from TRBV7-2 and TRBJ1-5; D ambiguous. The CDR3 sequence is 15 residues long. V lost 0 bases, J lost 5 bases, and 11 bases lay in between. Germline lookup yields CDR1 SGHTA and CDR2 FQGNSA. The CDR3 DNA reads TGTGCCAGCAGCTTAGCGCGGGATCCGGATCAGCCCCAGCATTTT. It yields the protein CASSLARDPDQPQHF. Complete variable domain (other parts from reference TRBV7-2 and TRBJ1-5): GAGVSQSPSNKVTEKGKDVELRCDPISGHTALYWYRQSLGQGLEFLIYFQGNSAPDKSGLPSDRFSAERTGGSVSTLTIQRTQQEDSAVYLCASSLARDPDQPQHFGDGTRLSIL.

This clonotype has ten or more counts. The genes are TRBV20-1 and TRBJ1-4; 9 nucleotides align to TRBD1. Losses at the gene ends were 0 bases for V and 7 bases for J; bases not matched to a gene: 6. Germline values: CDR1 DFQATT, CDR2 SNEGSKA (reference sequence). The CDR3 length is 15 residues. The CDR3 DNA is TGCAGTGCTAGAGAGGGGACAGGGAGATCTGAAAAACTGTTTTTT. Protein sequence: CSAREGTGRSEKLFF.

The chain is built from TRBV7-2 and TRBJ2-5; TRBD1 aligns across 9 bases. Germline CDR1 and CDR2: SGHTA and FQGNSA. The CDR3 spans 16 residues. The junction had 10 bases not matched to a gene; V was cut back by 1 base and J by 7 bases. The CDR3: CASSLVTGTGPGTQYF. CDR3 nucleotide sequence: TGTGCCAGCAGCTTAGTAACCGGGACAGGGCCCGGGACCCAGTACTTC.

Details on this clonotype: The junction departs from germline at one end; a sequencing error may be responsible. The chain links TRBV4-3 to TRBJ2-2; tentatively, D is TRBD1 or TRBD2 (5 bases each). The germline CDR1 and CDR2 sequences are LGHNA and YSLEER. The CDR3 covers 16 residues. CDR3 DNA sequence: TGCGCCAGCAGCCTTGGGGGAATCGCGAACACCGAGGAGCTGTTTTTT. Amino acids: CASSLGGIANTEELFF.

The chain carries TRBV5-1 and TRBJ2-1; D may match TRBD1 or TRBD2 (6 bases each). V was shortened by 3 bases and J by 9 bases, with 25 bases between the two germline ends. This CDR3 is 17 amino acids long. CDR1 and CDR2 (germline): SGHRS, YFSETQ. CDR3 bases: TGCGCCAGCAGCTACCGGGAGTGGACACAGGGATGGGGTGAGCAGTTCTTC. Its translation: CASSYREWTQGWGEQFF.

This clonotype was observed many times. The rearrangement joins TRBV7-8 to TRBJ2-1; 14 bases are shared with TRBD2. CDR3 length equals 18 residues. Unmatched junction bases numbered 9, after V lost 5 bases and J lost 3 bases. Germline CDR1 and CDR2: SGHVS and FQNEAQ. The CDR3, as DNA: TGTGCCAGCAGCCCCAGACTAGCGGGAGGGCTATTCTACAATGAGCAGTTCTTC. Its protein is CASSPRLAGGLFYNEQFF.

This clonotype came up many times. The CDR3 here is CASSFGSGGWETQYF. CDR3 DNA: TGTGCCAGCAGCTTCGGATCAGGGGGCTGGGAGACCCAGTACTTC. This chain connects TRBV11-3 to TRBJ2-5; the match to TRBD1 covers 8 bases. In germline, CDR1 is SGHNT, CDR2 YENEEA. This CDR3 is 15 amino acids long. With V trimmed by 3 bases and J by 5 bases, 8 bases remained unmatched.

This clonotype was counted a few times. The V call is TRBV9, the J call TRBJ2-3, with 9 bases identical to TRBD2. This CDR3 region has 15 residues. CDR1 is SGDLS and CDR2 is YYNGEE in the germline V gene. With 0 bases clipped from V and 2 bases from J, the junction kept 1 base outside the gene matches. The CDR3 coding sequence is TGTGCCAGCAGCGTAGGCGGGAGGGCCACAGATACGCAGTATTTT. This translates into CASSVGGRATDTQYF.

This clonotype has ten or more counts. The V and J genes are TRBV11-3 and TRBJ2-5; D may be TRBD1 or TRBD2 (5 bases each). The V end lost 5 bases, the J end lost 0 bases, and 19 bases lay between the germline ends. The CDR3 totals 17 residues. CDR1 SGHNT and CDR2 YENEEA come from the germline V gene. The CDR3 loop reads CASSPFSWGSNQETQYF. CDR3 sequence (DNA): TGTGCCAGCAGCCCCTTCTCCTGGGGGAGCAACCAAGAGACCCAGTACTTC.